The rows below give T cell receptor beta chains drawn from one sample of a study of T cell responses to AZD1222 COVID-19 vaccine. TCRdb keeps only in-frame clones here, not all; method: immunoSEQ multiplex PCR. The repertoire consists of about 130,000 clones, with around 94% occurring once and the leading ten covering 6.6%. The sequences come from peripheral blood, collected on day 0 of AZD1222 vaccination. Every receptor here comes from an adult in good health. The CDR3 runs from the conserved cysteine through the conserved F or W. The D gene is left open where the match is weak. Clone size is given for some rows only: seen once, a few or many times, or a class if the clone is expanded.

>.|TRBJ1-1|TRBV29-1|.
CSVQTGSHTEAFF
TGCAGCGTCCAGACAGGATCCCACACTGAAGCTTTCTTT
>.|TRBJ1-6|TRBV18|.
CASSPIQGPNSPLHF
TGTGCCAGCTCACCAATCCAGGGCCCTAATTCACCCCTCCACTTT
>TRBD2|TRBJ2-7|TRBV5-1|.
CASSGGLAGGTYEQYF
TGCGCCAGCAGCGGCGGCCTAGCGGGAGGTACCTACGAGCAGTACTTC
>TRBD1|TRBJ2-3|TRBV12-3/TRBV12-4|.
CASRTGFTDTQYF
TGTGCCAGCAGGACAGGGTTTACAGATACGCAGTATTTT
>.|TRBJ1-6|TRBV5-4|.
CASSAFGASPLHF
TGTGCCAGCAGCGCGTTCGGGGCTTCACCCCTCCACTTT
>TRBD1|TRBJ2-7|TRBV6-5|.
CASRRGPDPYEQYF
TGTGCCAGCAGAAGGGGGCCGGACCCCTACGAGCAGTACTTC
>TRBD1|TRBJ1-2|TRBV19|.
CATAKTGPFYGYTF
TGTGCCACCGCTAAGACAGGGCCCTTTTATGGCTACACCTTC
>.|TRBJ2-3|TRBV21-1|.
CASPGTIQYF
TGTGCCAGCCCGGGGACTATACAGTATTTT
>.|TRBJ2-2|TRBV2|.
CASSASGELFF
TGTGCCAGCAGCGCTTCAGGAGAGCTGTTTTTT
>TRBD1|TRBJ1-1|TRBV11-2|.
CASSLYSGRQGRNTEAFF
TGTGCCAGCAGCTTATACTCCGGGAGACAGGGGCGGAACACTGAAGCTTTCTTT
>TRBD1|TRBJ1-1|TRBV2|once
CASSGQGAAYTEAFF
TGTGCCAGCAGTGGACAGGGGGCTGCGTACACTGAAGCTTTCTTT
>.|TRBJ1-2|TRBV4-1|.
CASSQVNYGYTF
TGCGCCAGCAGCCAGGTAAACTATGGCTACACCTTC
>TRBD1|TRBJ1-1|TRBV5-1|.
CASRPGTGLAEAFF
TGCGCCAGCAGACCTGGGACAGGCTTGGCTGAAGCTTTCTTT
>TRBD1|TRBJ1-5|TRBV4-1|.
CASSAGTGGQQPQHF
TGCGCCAGCAGCGCAGGGACAGGGGGACAACAGCCCCAGCATTTT
>.|TRBJ2-1|TRBV2|few
CASSRANEQFF
TGTGCCAGCAGTAGGGCAAATGAGCAGTTCTTC
>.|TRBJ2-2|TRBV6-6|.
CASSPAYGGRSTGELFF
TGTGCCAGCAGTCCCGCATATGGGGGGCGCAGCACCGGGGAGCTGTTTTTT
>.|TRBJ2-7|TRBV19|.
CASSISQGAYEQYF
TGTGCCAGTAGTATCAGCCAGGGAGCCTACGAGCAGTACTTC
>.|TRBJ2-7|TRBV6-5|.
CASILEGAGRYEQYF
TGTGCCAGCATACTGGAGGGGGCAGGGCGGTACGAGCAGTACTTC
>TRBD2|TRBJ2-1|TRBV7-9|.
CASSSRPSGGNNEQFF
TGTGCCAGCAGCTCCAGGCCTAGCGGGGGGAACAATGAGCAGTTCTTC
>.|TRBJ2-5|TRBV7-5|once
CARRRTGGEETQYF
TGTGCCAGAAGGCGAACGGGGGGGGAAGAGACCCAGTACTTC
>.|TRBJ2-5|TRBV7-9|.
CASTQGRNRETQYF
TGTGCCAGCACCCAAGGGCGTAACCGGGAGACCCAGTACTTC
>.|TRBJ1-1|TRBV2|.
CASKRRTEAFF
TGTGCCAGCAAAAGGCGCACTGAAGCTTTCTTT
>TRBD1|TRBJ1-1|TRBV18|.
CASSPTQGQGEAFF
TGTGCCAGCTCACCGACACAGGGGCAGGGTGAAGCTTTCTTT
>TRBD1|TRBJ2-3|TRBV11-3|.
CASSLFGTDTDTQYF
TGTGCCAGCAGCTTATTCGGGACAGACACAGATACGCAGTATTTT
>TRBD2|TRBJ2-1|TRBV5-5|.
CASSLGTSGRLGYNEQFF
TGTGCCAGCAGCCTGGGGACTAGCGGGAGGCTAGGGTACAATGAGCAGTTCTTC
>.|TRBJ2-1|TRBV2|.
CASSKGGNEQFF
TGTGCCAGCAGTAAGGGGGGTAATGAGCAGTTCTTC
>TRBD1|TRBJ1-2|TRBV18|.
CASSSGTGARRDGYTF
TGTGCCAGCTCGTCAGGGACAGGGGCCCGTAGGGATGGCTACACCTTC
>.|TRBJ2-7|TRBV28|few
CASSSGGPFSYEQYF
TGTGCCAGCAGTTCGGGGGGCCCTTTCTCCTACGAGCAGTACTTC
>.|TRBJ2-1|TRBV5-5|.
CASSLGYEQFF
TGTGCCAGCAGCTTGGGTTATGAGCAGTTCTTC
>TRBD1|TRBJ1-2|TRBV19|.
CASSDRGRSYGYTF
TGTGCCAGTAGCGACAGGGGGCGCAGCTATGGCTACACCTTC
>TRBD1|TRBJ2-5|TRBV9|.
CASSTGQVETQYF
TGTGCCAGCAGCACAGGACAGGTTGAGACCCAGTACTTC
>.|TRBJ2-7|TRBV20-1|.
CSAGDSYEQYF
TGCAGTGCTGGGGACTCCTACGAGCAGTACTTC
>.|TRBJ2-5|TRBV7-2|.
CASSSVKETQYF
TGTGCCAGCAGCTCCGTTAAAGAGACCCAGTACTTC
>TRBD1|TRBJ1-5|TRBV9|few
CASSPGGGGNQPQHF
TGTGCCAGCAGCCCAGGGGGAGGGGGGAATCAGCCCCAGCATTTT
>.|TRBJ2-5|TRBV15|once
CATSRDNAGRETQYF
TGTGCCACCAGCAGAGATAACGCAGGGAGGGAGACCCAGTACTTC
>TRBD1|TRBJ1-1|TRBV6-6|.
CASSYRPGTGDTEAFF
TGTGCCAGCAGTTACCGTCCCGGGACAGGGGACACTGAAGCTTTCTTT
>TRBD1|TRBJ1-5|TRBV6-5|.
CASSQTGTVGQPQHF
TGTGCCAGCAGTCAAACCGGGACAGTGGGGCAGCCCCAGCATTTT
>.|TRBJ2-7|TRBV21-1|.
CASSKTTYEQYF
TGTGCCAGCAGCAAAACCACCTACGAGCAGTACTTC
>.|TRBJ1-6|TRBV6-5|.
CASSYGGGFQNSPLHF
TGTGCCAGCAGTTACGGGGGTGGGTTTCAAAATTCACCCCTCCACTTT
>TRBD1|TRBJ1-1|TRBV5-4|.
CASNPGGNTEAFF
TGTGCCAGCAACCCAGGGGGAAACACTGAAGCTTTCTTT
>TRBD1|TRBJ2-1|TRBV2|once
CASRMGQSSYNEQFF
TGTGCCAGCAGGATGGGACAGTCCTCCTACAATGAGCAGTTCTTC
>.|TRBJ1-4|TRBV30|.
CAWSVLREKLFF
TGTGCCTGGAGTGTACTTCGTGAAAAACTGTTTTTT
>.|TRBJ1-1|TRBV21-1|once
CASSTSGTGDTEAFF
TGTGCCAGCAGCACTTCCGGGACAGGGGACACTGAAGCTTTCTTT
>.|TRBJ2-3|TRBV5-1|once
CASSLWGGSADTQYF
TGCGCCAGCAGCTTGTGGGGGGGCTCGGCAGATACGCAGTATTTT
>.|TRBJ2-5|TRBV19|.
CASSVPPKETQYF
TGTGCCAGTAGTGTGCCCCCAAAGGAGACCCAGTACTTC
>.|TRBJ1-1|TRBV5-1|.
CASSRWGAHLEWTEAFF
TGCGCCAGCAGTAGGTGGGGGGCCCATCTAGAATGGACTGAAGCTTTCTTT
>TRBD2|TRBJ2-7|TRBV7-9|.
CASTTPGLAGGVEQYF
TGTGCCAGCACCACCCCCGGACTAGCGGGAGGGGTCGAGCAGTACTTC
>TRBD1|TRBJ1-1|TRBV28|.
CASSSTGVEAFF
TGTGCCAGCAGTTCAACAGGGGTTGAAGCTTTCTTT